This T cell receptor (beta chain) was retrieved from a study of siplizumab effects on memory and regulatory T cells. Study results and limitations: Proof of suppressive function in proliferating Tregs from siplizumab cultures was not established. Naive T cells looked more diverse than memory cells and looked like major alloresponse contributors.

TCRdb's copy holds only in-frame clones and misses some; the assay was immunoSEQ multiplex PCR. The sample has approximately 120,000 clones, under 95% seen once. Germline CDR1 is WNHNN and CDR2 is SYGVQD (reference sequence). This CDR3 comprises 13 residues. J was trimmed by 1 base and V by 5 bases; bases with no gene match: 2. A remark on this clone: Its antigen is unidentified.

Specimen: Tregs sorted from blood. The chain uses TRBV10-1 and TRBJ2-7; TRBD1 agrees at 7 bases. The clonotype was recovered from a human donor in good health. CDR3 in amino acids: CASSPGQSYEQYF. In DNA form, the CDR3 reads TGCGCCAGCAGTCCGGGACAGTCCTACGAGCAGTACTTC.